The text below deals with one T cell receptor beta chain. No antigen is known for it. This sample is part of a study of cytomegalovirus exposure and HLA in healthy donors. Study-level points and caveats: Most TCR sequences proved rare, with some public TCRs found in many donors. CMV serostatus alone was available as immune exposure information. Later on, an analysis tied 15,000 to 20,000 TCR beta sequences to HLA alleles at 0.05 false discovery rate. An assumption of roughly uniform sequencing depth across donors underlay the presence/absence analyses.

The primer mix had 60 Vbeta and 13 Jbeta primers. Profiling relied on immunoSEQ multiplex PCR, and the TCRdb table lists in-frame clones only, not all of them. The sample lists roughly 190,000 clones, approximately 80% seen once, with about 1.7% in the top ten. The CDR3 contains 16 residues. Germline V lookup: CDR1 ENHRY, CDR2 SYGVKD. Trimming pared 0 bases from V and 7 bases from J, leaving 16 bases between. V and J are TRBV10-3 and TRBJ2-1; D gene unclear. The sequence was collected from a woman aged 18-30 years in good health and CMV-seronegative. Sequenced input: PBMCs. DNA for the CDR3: TGTGCCATCAGTGAGTCGCAGGCCTACGCAGCTAATGAGCAGTTCTTC. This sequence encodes CAISESQAYAANEQFF.